This TCR beta chain was recovered during a study of a mutant IDH1 vaccine in newly diagnosed glioma. Study in general: Earlier care involved radiotherapy, temozolomide, or both, and the majority received both.

The germline V gene has CDR1 SGHDN and CDR2 FVKESK. The CDR3 runs 14 residues. Deletions cut 2 bases from V and 3 bases from J, with 7 bases between. Here immunoSEQ multiplex PCR was the method, and the copy in TCRdb shows in-frame clones only, minus some. This sample has around 54,000 clones; 87% occur once, and the top ten carry about 1.5%. In the case of this clone: Its antigen remains unidentified.

Time point described: week 23, last vaccination. The content of each vaccine dose was 300 ug of mutant IDH1 20-mer peptide, and topical imiquimod accompanied it. Each donor presented with a new WHO grade 3 or 4 astrocytoma that tested IDH1-mutant and showed ATRX loss. This sequence joins TRBV14 and TRBJ2-2; D gene ambiguous. Source: PBMCs, taken from a glioma patient whose treatment included an IDH1 peptide vaccine. This receptor was identified in a man aged 35-49 years with glioma. The CDR3 nucleotides read TGTGCCAGCAGCCAATCGCTCTACACCGGGGAGCTGTTTTTT. The encoded protein is CASSQSLYTGELFF.